This is a list of T cell receptor beta chains from one sample in a study of technical replicates of blood from a few donors. TCRdb's copy holds only in-frame clones and misses some; the assay was immunoSEQ multiplex PCR. In the table there are under 75,000 clones, around 86% of which are singletons. The source material was PBMCs. All receptors derive from a human donor in good health. Some clones in this sample may be carry-over from other donors' samples. Both conserved end residues are part of each CDR3. Each record gives: J gene, V gene, clone size, D gene, CDR3 DNA, CDR3 protein. The D gene is left open where the match is weak. Clone size is not always given. Where it is, it says once, few, many or a class for expanded clones.

>TRBJ2-2|TRBV9|once|NA
TGTGCCAGCAGCGTGCTAGCAACGACCGGGGAGCTGTTTTTT
CASSVLATTGELFF
>TRBJ2-3|TRBV7-3|NA|TRBD2
TGTGCCAGCAGCTTACTGGCGGGAGGTTTCACAGATACGCAGTATTTT
CASSLLAGGFTDTQYF
>TRBJ1-2|TRBV18|NA|NA
TGTGCCAGCTCACCGAGTGAAAACTATGGCTACACCTTC
CASSPSENYGYTF
>TRBJ1-3|TRBV5-1|NA|NA
TGCGCCAGCAGCTTGGAACCGACAGGCACCTCTGGAAACACCATATATTTT
CASSLEPTGTSGNTIYF
>TRBJ2-3|TRBV15|NA|TRBD2
TGTGCCACCAACATGGGACTAGCGGGAGGGCCGAACACAGATACGCAGTATTTT
CATNMGLAGGPNTDTQYF
>TRBJ1-6|TRBV19|NA|NA
TGTGCCAGTAGCAGGACAGAACGCTCACCCCTCCACTTT
CASSRTERSPLHF
>TRBJ2-7|TRBV5-8|few|NA
TGTGCCAGCAGCGGGGGGGACAGGCCCTACGAGCAGTACTTC
CASSGGDRPYEQYF
>TRBJ2-7|TRBV5-8|once|TRBD1
TGTGCCAGCAGCCTTCCCGGGACAGGGGGCGAGCAGTACTTC
CASSLPGTGGEQYF
>TRBJ1-2|TRBV7-2|large|TRBD1
TGTGCCAGCAGCTACCCGGGACAGGGGTACTATGGCTACACCTTC
CASSYPGQGYYGYTF
>TRBJ1-5|TRBV6-5|NA|NA
TGTGCCAGCAGGACTGGACAGCGGAATCAGCCCCAGCATTTT
CASRTGQRNQPQHF
>TRBJ2-7|TRBV19|NA|TRBD2
TGTGCCACGGGACTAGCGCCGTCCTACGAGCAGTACTTC
CATGLAPSYEQYF
>TRBJ2-1|TRBV11-2|many|TRBD2
TGTGCCAGCAGCTTAGGGACTAGCGGGAGAGATGAGCAGTTCTTC
CASSLGTSGRDEQFF
>TRBJ2-3|TRBV5-8|NA|TRBD2
TGTGCCAGCAGCCCGACTAGCGGGGGCACAGATACGCAGTATTTT
CASSPTSGGTDTQYF
>TRBJ1-2|TRBV2|NA|TRBD1
TGTGCCAGCAGTGACACAGGGGACGGCTACACCTTC
CASSDTGDGYTF
>TRBJ2-5|TRBV2|NA|TRBD1
TGTGCCAGCAGCTCAGGACAGGGGGAGACCCAGTACTTC
CASSSGQGETQYF
>TRBJ2-1|TRBV2|NA|NA
TGTGCCAGCAGCGTACCCCGGGGTGAGCAGTTCTTC
CASSVPRGEQFF
>TRBJ1-1|TRBV25-1|few|TRBD1
TGTGCCAGCAGCAGGGGGCAAGGCGCTGAAGCTTTCTTT
CASSRGQGAEAFF
>TRBJ2-1|TRBV7-3|NA|TRBD2
TGTGCCAGCAGCCTAGCGGCCAATGAGCAGTTCTTC
CASSLAANEQFF
>TRBJ2-7|TRBV4-3|NA|TRBD2
TGCGCCAGCAGCCAAGTCCTAGCGGAATCCTACGAGCAGTACTTC
CASSQVLAESYEQYF
>TRBJ2-1|TRBV11-2|NA|TRBD2
TGTGCCAGCAGCTTAGCGGGGGGGCGTTACAATGAGCAGTTCTTC
CASSLAGGRYNEQFF
>TRBJ2-2|TRBV9|few|TRBD2
TGTGCCAGCAGCGTCGGGGGGTCCGCCGGGGAGCTGTTTTTT
CASSVGGSAGELFF
>TRBJ1-2|TRBV6-1|NA|NA
TGTGCCAGCAGTGCAAAAGTGAAAGCAAGCGCAAGGGGCCCTTTTAGGGGCTACACCTTC
CASSAKVKASARGPFRGYTF
>TRBJ1-2|TRBV5-5|NA|NA
TGTGCCAGCAGCTTGGGCCCGACGGACACGGTGTGGGGCTACACCTTC
CASSLGPTDTVWGYTF
>TRBJ1-1|TRBV7-9|NA|NA
TGTGCCAGCAGCCCGAGACTCTCGAACACTGAAGCTTTCTTT
CASSPRLSNTEAFF
>TRBJ1-2|TRBV21-1|NA|NA
TGTGAAACCCGACATTATGGCTACACCTTC
CETRHYGYTF
>TRBJ1-1|TRBV7-3|NA|TRBD1
TGTGCCAGCAGCTACTCGGGACAGGGAGAAGCTTTCTTT
CASSYSGQGEAFF
>TRBJ2-1|TRBV5-1|NA|NA
TGCGCCAGCAGCTTGGCCGATAGGCAGGGAAAGTTCTTC
CASSLADRQGKFF
>TRBJ2-1|TRBV4-3|NA|TRBD2
TGCGCCAGCAGCCAAGATGTGGGACTAGCGGGAGGTCGGTCCTACAATGAGCAGTTCTTC
CASSQDVGLAGGRSYNEQFF
>TRBJ2-3|TRBV2|NA|NA
TGTGCCAGCAGTGAGGAGGGCGCCAGCACAGATACGCAGTATTTT
CASSEEGASTDTQYF
>TRBJ2-1|TRBV11-2|NA|NA
TGTGCCAGCAGCAGAGGAGGGGCTTCCTACAATGAGCAGTTCTTC
CASSRGGASYNEQFF
>TRBJ2-5|TRBV4-3|NA|NA
TGCGCCAGCAGCCAATCCTGGCTAGCCGGAGAGACCCAGTACTTC
CASSQSWLAGETQYF
>TRBJ2-7|TRBV5-4|few|TRBD1
TGTGCCAGCAGTCCAGGGGGCGCGGCATCCTACGAGCAGTACTTC
CASSPGGAASYEQYF
>TRBJ1-3|TRBV4-3|few|NA
TGCGCCAGCAGCCAAGATCTAGTCGGACAGAGCTCTGGAAACACCATATATTTT
CASSQDLVGQSSGNTIYF
>TRBJ2-3|TRBV10-3|once|NA
TGTGCCATCAGTGACACGGCGGAGACAGATACGCAGTATTTT
CAISDTAETDTQYF
>TRBJ2-7|TRBV13|NA|TRBD2
TGTGCCAGCAGCCAGACCGGGAGGGTCGGGAACGAGCAGTACTTC
CASSQTGRVGNEQYF
>TRBJ1-1|TRBV18|few|NA
TGTGCCAGCAACGGGGAGAACACTGAAGCTTTCTTT
CASNGENTEAFF
>TRBJ1-1|TRBV6-5|NA|NA
TGTGCCAGCAGTTACTCGGGGACACAAAAAGCTTTCTTT
CASSYSGTQKAFF
>TRBJ2-3|TRBV28|NA|NA
TGTGCCAGCAGTATAGGGGCAGATACGCAGTATTTT
CASSIGADTQYF
>TRBJ1-2|TRBV4-2|NA|NA
TGTGCCAGCAGCCAGGGGGCGGAGGCGTTGGGTGGCTACACCTTC
CASSQGAEALGGYTF
>TRBJ2-7|TRBV7-8|NA|TRBD1
TGTGCCAGCAGCTCCCGACAGGGTATGGACGAGCAGTACTTC
CASSSRQGMDEQYF
>TRBJ2-7|TRBV10-3|NA|NA
TGTGCCATCAGTTATAGCGGTAACGAGCAGTACTTC
CAISYSGNEQYF
>TRBJ1-2|TRBV29-1|NA|NA
TGCAGCGTTACTCTGGCTAACTATGGCTACACCTTC
CSVTLANYGYTF
>TRBJ2-2|TRBV7-2|NA|NA
TGTGCCAGCAGTAGAGGCCAGGGGTGGACCGGGGAGCTGTTTTTT
CASSRGQGWTGELFF
>TRBJ1-1|TRBV19|NA|NA
TGTGCCACAAGGAGGGATACTGAAGCTTTCTTT
CATRRDTEAFF
>TRBJ2-5|TRBV7-2|NA|NA
TGTGCCAGCAGCCCCGGCCAGCGGCAAGAGACCCAGTACTTC
CASSPGQRQETQYF
>TRBJ2-1|TRBV10-2|NA|TRBD1
TGCGCCAGCACCGGGACAGCAGACTACAATGAGCAGTTCTTC
CASTGTADYNEQFF
>TRBJ2-5|TRBV9|few|NA
TGTGCCAGCGGGAAGGGGTACCAAGAGACCCAGTACTTC
CASGKGYQETQYF
>TRBJ1-1|TRBV2|few|TRBD1
TGTGCCAGCAGTGGGACAGGGGGCCTGGCTGAAGCTTTCTTT
CASSGTGGLAEAFF